Listed here are 5 T cell receptor beta chains from one sample, sequenced in a study of cytomegalovirus exposure and HLA in healthy donors. The PCR contained 60 Vbeta and 13 Jbeta primers. Repertoires were generated with immunoSEQ multiplex PCR, while TCRdb's copy carries only in-frame clones and drops some. The sample totals around 140,000 clones. Sequenced: PBMCs. The receptors come from a male donor in good health and CMV-seronegative.

This chain uses TRBV5-6 with TRBJ2-1; 7 bases line up with TRBD2. J lost 4 bases, V lost 2 bases, and 15 bases had no gene match. In germline, CDR1 is SGHDT, CDR2 YYEEEE. The CDR3 is 18 amino acids. The CDR3 nucleotides read TGTGCCAGCAGCTTCCCCACCTTAAGCGGGGACCATTACAATGAGCAGTTCTTC. It encodes CASSFPTLSGDHYNEQFF.

V gene TRBV23-1 combines with J gene TRBJ2-7, with TRBD2 matching over 13 bases. TRBV23-1 is sorted into the ORF group, with uncertain function. J was trimmed by 4 bases and V by 2 bases; bases with no gene match: 5. The CDR3 is 16 amino acids. For the CDR3, the DNA is TGCGCCAGCAGTCAAACTAGCGGGAGGGTTAGGTACGAGCAGTACTTC. Amino acids: CASSQTSGRVRYEQYF.

The chain has TRBV15 and TRBJ2-7; maybe TRBD1 (6 bases). The CDR3 is 15 amino acids. Germline CDR1 reads LNHNV; CDR2 reads YYDKDF (reference sequence). The V end lost 1 base, the J end lost 7 bases, and 17 bases lay between the germline ends. The CDR3 loop reads CATSRAGTPKGEQYF. As DNA, the CDR3 is TGTGCCACCAGCAGAGCCGGGACACCGAAAGGTGAGCAGTACTTC.

V usage is TRBV2 and J usage is TRBJ2-2; 7 nucleotides line up with TRBD1. CDR1 is SNHLY, CDR2 FYNNEI, per germline. There are 20 residues in the CDR3. CDR3 in amino acids: CGRGSHEKKDSVANTGELFF. The CDR3 coding sequence is TGTGGCAGGGGGTCCCACGAAAAGAAGGACAGCGTCGCGAACACCGGGGAGCTGTTTTTT.

The chain is built from TRBV30 and TRBJ2-2; D gene unclear. Germline V CDR1 and CDR2: GTSNPN, SVGIG (reference sequence). V lost 3 bases and J lost 6, with 14 bases in between. The CDR3 has 14 residues. CDR3 bases: TGTGCCTGGAGAGGAACCCTAGTGGCCGGGGAGCTGTTTTTT. Amino acid sequence: CAWRGTLVAGELFF.